This T cell receptor (beta chain) was recovered during a study of cytomegalovirus exposure and HLA in healthy donors. The PCR was carried out with 60 Vbeta primers and 13 Jbeta primers. Measured with immunoSEQ multiplex PCR; TCRdb has only the in-frame clones, and not every one. The sample yields around 120,000 clones, over 70% seen once. Deletions cut 2 bases from V and 0 bases from J, with 14 bases between. Germline V gives CDR1 MNHEY, CDR2 SMNVEV (reference sequence). The CDR3 length is 18 residues. The chain recombines TRBV27 with TRBJ1-6; D uncertain. The clonotype comes from a female donor in good health and CMV-seropositive. What was sequenced was PBMCs. CDR3 protein: CASSLNSRRASYNSPLHF. CDR3 nucleotide sequence: TGTGCCAGCAGTTTAAACTCCCGGCGGGCCTCCTATAATTCACCCCTCCACTTT.